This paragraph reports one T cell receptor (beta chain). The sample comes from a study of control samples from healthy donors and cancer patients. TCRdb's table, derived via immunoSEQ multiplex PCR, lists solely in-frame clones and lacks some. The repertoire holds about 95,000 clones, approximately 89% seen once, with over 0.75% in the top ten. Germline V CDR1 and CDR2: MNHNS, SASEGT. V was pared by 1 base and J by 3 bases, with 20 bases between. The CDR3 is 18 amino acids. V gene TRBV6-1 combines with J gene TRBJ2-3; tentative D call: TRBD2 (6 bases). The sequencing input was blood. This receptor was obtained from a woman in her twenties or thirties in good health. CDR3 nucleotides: TGTGCCAGCAGTGAAGGGGATTTTGGGGCGGGGTCTACAGATACGCAGTATTTT. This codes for CASSEGDFGAGSTDTQYF.